This entry lists 25 T cell receptor beta chains sequenced from one sample in a study of T cell changes during pregnancy in multiple sclerosis. The protocol was immunoSEQ multiplex PCR, while the TCRdb copy is restricted to in-frame clones and leaves out a portion. The sample consists of tens of thousands of clones, roughly nine tenths of them appearing once. This material consisted of CD4+ T cells from peripheral blood mononuclear cells, taken after pregnancy. The origin of the receptors is a female donor with multiple sclerosis, enrolled in a pregnancy study.

The chain is built from TRBV28 and TRBJ2-2, with a tentative D call TRBD1 (6 bases). V lost 10 bases and J lost 1, with 7 bases in between. Germline V gene data show CDR1 as MDHEN and CDR2 as SYDVKM. This CDR3 has 12 amino acids. DNA for the CDR3: TGTGCCACGGGACAGAACACCGGGGAGCTGTTTTTT. Translation: CATGQNTGELFF. The variable domain in full, with the rest retrieved from reference TRBV28 and TRBJ2-2, is DVKVTQSSRYLVKRTGEKVFLECVQDMDHENMFWYRQDPGLGLRLIYFSYDVKMKEKGDIPEGYSVSREKKERFSLILESASTNQTSMYLCATGQNTGELFFGEGSRLTVL.

The CDR3 reads CASSSGRASFVDEQFF. The CDR3 nucleotides read TGTGCCAGCAGCTCTGGTAGGGCTAGCTTTGTCGATGAGCAGTTCTTC. The chain combines TRBV7-9 with TRBJ2-1, with a possible D match to TRBD2 (5 bases). V lost 4 bases, J lost 8 bases, and 21 bases lay in between. The CDR3 consists of 16 residues. The germline V gene has CDR1 SEHNR and CDR2 FQNEAQ (reference sequence).

This CDR3 is CASSLQGWNEAFF. The CDR3 bases are TGTGCCAGCAGTTTACAGGGGTGGAATGAAGCTTTCTTT. V is TRBV28 and J is TRBJ1-1, with D perhaps TRBD1 (6 bases). There are 13 residues in the CDR3. CDR1 and CDR2 (germline): MDHEN, SYDVKM. V gave up 2 bases and J gave up 7 bases, with 11 bases separating them.

The CDR3 protein is CASSIQGNTEAFF. The CDR3 nucleotides read TGTGCCAGCAGTATACAGGGAAACACTGAAGCTTTCTTT. V gene TRBV2 combines with J gene TRBJ1-1; maybe TRBD1 (6 bases). The length of the CDR3 is 13 residues. Trimming stripped 5 bases from V and 2 bases from J, with 9 bases between. The germline V gene has CDR1 SNHLY and CDR2 FYNNEI.

This rearrangement joins TRBV7-2 to TRBJ2-3; 11 bases are shared with TRBD2. Germline CDR1 reads SGHTA; CDR2 reads FQGNSA. V shed 2 bases and J 2 bases; nucleotides not matched to a gene: 6. The CDR3 length is 17 residues. CDR3 sequence reads: CASSLWLAGGTTDTQYF. In DNA form, the CDR3 reads TGTGCCAGCAGCTTATGGCTAGCGGGAGGCACCACAGATACGCAGTATTTT.

This clone was found a few times. This chain connects TRBV5-1 to TRBJ1-2; 7 nucleotides agree with TRBD1. The junction had 8 bases not matched to a gene; V was cut back by 3 bases and J by 3 bases. This CDR3 has 15 residues. Germline V CDR1 and CDR2: SGHRS, YFSETQ. The DNA for the CDR3 is TGCGCCAGCAGCTGGAAGGGTGGGACAGACTATGGCTACACCTTC. It is translated as CASSWKGGTDYGYTF.

The chain uses TRBV5-1 and TRBJ1-5; D not certain. The CDR3 has 14 residues. Germline-derived CDR1 and CDR2 are SGHRS and YFSETQ. Trimming took 0 bases from V and 4 from J, leaving 8 bases between them. Here the CDR3 reads CASSLDGPNQPQHF. CDR3 coding DNA: TGCGCCAGCAGCTTGGATGGGCCTAATCAGCCCCAGCATTTT.

The chain recombines TRBV4-1 with TRBJ1-5; maybe TRBD1 (5 bases). CDR1 is MGHRA and CDR2 is YSYEKL in the germline V gene. This CDR3 has 16 amino acids. With 0 bases removed from V and 5 bases from J, the gap between germline ends came to 14 bases. The CDR3 DNA reads TGCGCCAGCAGCCAAGACATTGGGGGGACCTATCAGCCCCAGCATTTT. Residues: CASSQDIGGTYQPQHF.

The chain combines TRBV5-1 with TRBJ2-2, with D possibly TRBD1 on 6 matching bases. V dropped 6 bases and J dropped 4 bases, with 22 bases sitting between them. CDR1 is SGHRS and CDR2 is YFSETQ in the germline V gene. The CDR3 loop spans 17 amino acids. The CDR3 reads CASTKNPNTGSTGELFF. The CDR3 nucleotides read TGCGCCAGCACCAAAAATCCAAATACAGGGTCCACCGGGGAGCTGTTTTTT.

Notes on this clone: No DNA is shown, since the ends of the CDR3 on it are uncertain; the CDR3 is the one TCRdb lists. The chain carries TRBV5-1 and TRBJ2-5; the table's D call, TRBD2, has no DNA check behind it. The CDR3 is made up of 15 amino acids, end residues included. Germline loops: CDR1 SGHRS, CDR2 YFSETQ. CDR3 protein: CASSFGEGAGETQYF.

V usage is TRBV6-5 and J usage is TRBJ1-5, with 8 bases fitting TRBD1. This CDR3 is built from 15 residues. CDR1 is MNHEY and CDR2 is SVGAGI in the germline V gene. V shed 6 bases and J 6 bases; nucleotides not matched to a gene: 10. The CDR3 spells CASSAAAGGRQPQHF. Here the CDR3 DNA reads TGTGCCAGCAGCGCCGCGGCAGGGGGCCGTCAGCCCCAGCATTTT.

The V call is TRBV10-3, the J call TRBJ1-1, with a possible D match to TRBD1 (5 bases). This CDR3 is built from 14 residues. V lost 9 bases and J lost 1, with 15 bases in between. Germline CDR1 and CDR2: ENHRY and SYGVKD. For the CDR3, the DNA is TGTGCCATTAAGCGGGACGGGTCGAACACTGAAGCTTTCTTT. It specifies CAIKRDGSNTEAFF.

This chain's CDR3 is CASSLARTRSAYEQYF. CDR3 bases: TGTGCCAGCAGCTTGGCCCGGACTAGATCTGCCTACGAGCAGTACTTC. The J gene is TRBJ2-7, the V gene TRBV5-4, with 7 bases aligning to TRBD2. V shed 0 bases and J 2 bases; nucleotides not matched to a gene: 8. The CDR3 has 16 residues. The germline V gene has CDR1 SGHNT and CDR2 YYREEE (reference sequence). The complete variable domain, with remaining parts taken from reference TRBV5-4 and TRBJ2-7, reads ETGVTQSPTHLIKTRGQQVTLRCSSQSGHNTVSWYQQALGQGPQFIFQYYREEENGRGNFPPRFSGLQFPNYSSELNVNALELDDSALYLCASSLARTRSAYEQYFGPGTRLTVT.

The chain employs TRBV25-1 and TRBJ2-2, with D perhaps TRBD1 (5 bases). The CDR3 consists of 12 residues. V was trimmed by 5 bases and J by 7 bases, leaving 8 bases between them. CDR1 is MGHDK and CDR2 is SYGVNS in the germline V gene. The CDR3 protein is CASSQGNGELFF. The CDR3 DNA sequence: TGTGCCAGCAGTCAGGGTAACGGGGAGCTGTTTTTT.

The chain employs TRBV28 and TRBJ2-5; TRBD2 aligns across 11 bases. This CDR3 comprises 16 residues. Per germline, CDR1 MDHEN and CDR2 SYDVKM. The V and J ends lost 5 bases and 2 bases, in that order; junction bases with no gene match: 7. As DNA, the CDR3 is TGTGCCAGCAGTCCGGTACTAGCGGGAGATCAAGAGACCCAGTACTTC. It encodes CASSPVLAGDQETQYF.

The chain joins TRBV29-1 to TRBJ2-7; D is perhaps TRBD1 (6 bases). Germline lookup yields CDR1 SQVTM and CDR2 ANQGSEA. Trimming took off 5 bases at V and 4 bases at J, with 15 bases between the two ends. The CDR3 runs 13 residues. The CDR3 DNA sequence: TGCAGCGTTTCCCGGGACACGTCTTACGAGCAGTACTTC. It yields the protein CSVSRDTSYEQYF.

This chain links TRBV4-1 with TRBJ2-2; D perhaps matches TRBD2 (6 bases). V lost 7 bases and J 1 base, leaving 13 bases between the germline ends. Germline CDR1 reads MGHRA; CDR2 reads YSYEKL. The CDR3 length is 15 residues. This CDR3 reads CASTYHGRNTGELFF. The DNA for the CDR3 is TGCGCCAGCACCTATCACGGGAGGAACACCGGGGAGCTGTTTTTT.

The chain is built from TRBV5-8 and TRBJ2-6; D call uncertain. V was cut by 3 bases and J by 3 bases, with 13 bases left in between. The CDR3 is 16 amino acids. The germline V gene has CDR1 SGHTS and CDR2 YDEGEE. CDR3 amino acids: CASSWLPGRGANVLTF. In DNA, the CDR3 is TGTGCCAGCAGCTGGCTCCCGGGTCGTGGGGCCAACGTCCTGACTTTC.

The chain employs TRBV13 and TRBJ2-3; tentative D call: TRBD2 (6 bases). Per the germline V gene, CDR1 is PRHDT and CDR2 is FYEKMQ (reference sequence). The CDR3 totals 16 residues. The V end was cut by 0 bases, the J end by 1 base, with 11 bases between. The CDR3 nucleotides read TGTGCCAGCAGCTTAGGTTCGGGCGGGGGCACAGATACGCAGTATTTT. This gives the protein CASSLGSGGGTDTQYF.

CDR3 coding DNA: TGTGCCAGCAGCAGGCGTAGCAATCAGCCCCAGCATTTT. This translates into CASSRRSNQPQHF. The chain uses TRBV6-5 and TRBJ1-5; D gene unclear. Germline V gives CDR1 MNHEY, CDR2 SVGAGI. The length of the CDR3 is 13 residues. V was shortened by 6 bases and J by 0 bases, with 6 bases between the two germline ends.

V is TRBV7-9 and J is TRBJ1-4; no clear D gene. The V and J ends lost 1 base and 3 bases respectively, with 9 bases between them. The CDR3 sequence is 15 residues long. CDR1 is SEHNR, CDR2 FQNEAQ, per germline (reference sequence). The CDR3 sequence is CASSLGPTANEKLFF. As DNA, the CDR3 is TGTGCCAGCAGCTTAGGCCCTACCGCTAATGAAAAACTGTTTTTT.

The rearrangement uses TRBV30 and TRBJ1-1; perhaps TRBD1 as D (5 bases). V shed 0 bases and J shed 5 bases, with 16 bases lying between them. The germline gives CDR1 GTSNPN, CDR2 SVGIG (reference sequence). This CDR3 comprises 15 residues. In DNA, the CDR3 is TGTGCCTGGAGTGTACGGGGGGGAATTTGGACTGAAGCTTTCTTT. This translates into CAWSVRGGIWTEAFF.

This sequence joins TRBV7-6 and TRBJ2-3, with 8 positions matching TRBD2. CDR1 is SGHVS, CDR2 FNYEAQ, per germline. V shed 4 bases, J shed 2 bases, and the junction held 14 bases outside the gene matches. The CDR3 consists of 18 residues. The CDR3 sequence is CASSCGPGLALVTDTQYF. In DNA, the CDR3 is TGTGCCAGCAGCTGCGGTCCCGGACTAGCTCTCGTCACAGATACGCAGTATTTT.

V gene TRBV18 combines with J gene TRBJ2-2; D might be TRBD2 (5 bases). Trimming left V 1 base short and J 0 bases short, with 9 bases between. This CDR3 spans 16 amino acids. The germline gives CDR1 KGHSH, CDR2 LQKENI. Written as DNA, the CDR3 is TGTGCCAGCTCACCACAGGACTTAACGAACACCGGGGAGCTGTTTTTT. It specifies CASSPQDLTNTGELFF.

This chain uses TRBV12-5 with TRBJ2-3; tentative D call: TRBD1 (5 bases). Germline V gene data show CDR1 as LGHNT and CDR2 as FRNRAP. The ends were cut back, 5 bases at V and 0 bases at J, with 9 bases in the middle. This CDR3 has 14 amino acids. The CDR3 region is CASGPQVSTDTQYF. The CDR3 DNA sequence: TGTGCTAGTGGTCCACAGGTTAGCACAGATACGCAGTATTTT.